This T cell receptor (beta chain) was identified in a study of Ad26.COV2.S vaccination and SARS-CoV-2 variants. Study-level results: Non-spike TCR breadth showed similarity between vaccine and placebo recipients. It is possible that the TCR breadth and depth analyses underestimated the total T cell responses.

Turning to this clone: No antigen is known for it.

Per the germline V gene, CDR1 is MDHEN and CDR2 is SYDVKM. The CDR3 loop spans 15 amino acids. V shed 6 bases and J shed 0 bases, with 14 bases lying between them. TCRdb keeps only in-frame clones here, not all; method: immunoSEQ multiplex PCR. In the table there are nearly 7,000 clones, 84% of which are singletons. This TCR was recovered from a human donor who had recovered from COVID-19. The V gene is TRBV28, the J gene TRBJ2-5; perhaps TRBD1 as D (6 bases). Specimen: peripheral blood, collected after recovery from COVID-19. The CDR3 DNA reads TGTGCCAGCAGCCGGGACAAGCTTTACCAAGAGACCCAGTACTTC. Protein sequence: CASSRDKLYQETQYF. Using reference TRBV28 and TRBJ2-5 for the parts outside the CDR3, the full variable domain is DVKVTQSSRYLVKRTGEKVFLECVQDMDHENMFWYRQDPGLGLRLIYFSYDVKMKEKGDIPEGYSVSREKKERFSLILESASTNQTSMYLCASSRDKLYQETQYFGPGTRLLVL.